One sample yielded the 18 T cell receptor beta chains listed below, sequenced in a study of blood T cells in healthy people across ages. With a J-beta primer mix and a sample-barcoded 5' primer, a second PCR ran roughly 7 to 11 cycles. TCRdb re-called the 5' RACE reads with MiXCR, one entry per CDR3 protein. The profile shows hundreds of thousands of distinct CDR3 sequences, roughly 44% of them singletons. Sequenced material: blood. These receptors were collected from a man aged 55 to 70 in good health.

This chain links TRBV6-2 or TRBV6-3 with TRBJ2-5, with TRBD2 as a possible D gene (6 bases). The V gene's germline CDR1 is MNHEY and CDR2 SVGEGT. The CDR3 has 13 residues. V was cut by 1 base and J by 4 bases, with 7 bases left in between. CDR3: CASSYYGRETQYF. The CDR3 nucleotides read TGTGCCAGCAGTTACTACGGGAGAGAGACCCAGTACTTC.

The gene calls are TRBV12-3 or TRBV12-4 and TRBJ2-7; D assignment may be TRBD1 or TRBD2 (5 bases each). Trimming cost V 7 bases and J 5 bases, with 18 bases left between them. This CDR3 is 14 amino acids long. CDR3 sequence (DNA): TGTGCCAGCATGGGAATGGGGGATAGCGACGAGCAGTACTTC. Its protein is CASMGMGDSDEQYF.

This sequence joins TRBV7-9 and TRBJ2-1; possibly TRBD1 for D (6 bases). V was pared by 1 base and J by 6 bases, with 13 bases between. Germline CDR1 SEHNR, CDR2 FQNEAQ (reference sequence). This CDR3 is built from 15 residues. CDR3 DNA: TGTGCCAGCAGCTTAGGACAGGCGATCATCAATGAGCAGTTCTTC. Its protein product is CASSLGQAIINEQFF.

The CDR3: CASSFGTGISYNEQFF. The DNA of the CDR3 is TGTGCCAGCAGCTTTGGGACAGGGATCTCCTACAATGAGCAGTTCTTC. The chain uses TRBV11-2 and TRBJ2-1; 9 positions match TRBD1. CDR3 length: 16 residues. CDR1 and CDR2 (germline): SGHAT, FQNNGV. J lost 0 bases, V lost 3 bases, and 3 bases had no gene match.

This clonotype has just a few counts. The chain uses TRBV9 and TRBJ1-2; 9 bases line up with TRBD1. Losses at the gene ends were 4 bases for V and 8 bases for J; bases not matched to a gene: 9. Germline V gene data show CDR1 as SGDLS and CDR2 as YYNGEE. The CDR3 extends over 14 amino acids. For the CDR3, the DNA is TGTGCCAGCAGCTCAAAGGGACAGGGTAGCGGCTACACCTTC. The encoded protein is CASSSKGQGSGYTF.

This clonotype was picked up a small number of times. The chain couples TRBV7-3 to TRBJ2-7; TRBD2 is a possible D gene (6 bases). The CDR3 has 15 amino acids. Germline CDR1 and CDR2: SGHTA and FQGTGA. V was trimmed by 5 bases and J by 1 base, leaving 15 bases between them. In DNA, the CDR3 is TGTGCCAGCAGCGAGGGCCCGGGAGAGTCCTACGAGCAGTACTTC. This codes for CASSEGPGESYEQYF.

The V and J genes are TRBV20-1 and TRBJ1-1; 8 nucleotides line up with TRBD1. The germline CDR1 and CDR2 sequences are DFQATT and SNEGSKA (reference sequence). With V trimmed by 5 bases and J by 0 bases, 5 bases remained unmatched. This CDR3 region has 14 residues. CDR3 protein: CSAHRTGLNTEAFF. The CDR3, as DNA: TGCAGTGCTCACCGGACAGGGTTGAACACTGAAGCTTTCTTT.

The gene calls are TRBV3-1 and TRBJ2-7; D is ambiguous. The assigned J gene may be wrong: the sequence end matches TRBJ2-5 better. Germline-derived CDR1 and CDR2 are LGHDT and YNNKEL (reference sequence). CDR3 length equals 15 residues. The CDR3 here is CASSQGATARETQYF. CDR3 coding DNA: TGTGCCAGCAGCCAAGGGGCAACAGCCCGAGAGACCCAGTACTTC.

J is TRBJ1-2 and V is TRBV20-1; D is unclear. Trimming left V 0 bases short and J 8 bases short, with 13 bases between. The V gene's germline CDR1 is DFQATT and CDR2 SNEGSKA (reference sequence). The CDR3 loop spans 13 amino acids. The CDR3 nucleotides are TGCAGTGCTAGAGATGAAGGGATCTTAGGCTACACCTTC. Translating it yields CSARDEGILGYTF.

The chain links TRBV4-2 to TRBJ1-2, with unresolved D. Trimming cost V 0 bases and J 1 base, with 9 bases left between them. Germline CDR1 is LGHNA and CDR2 is YNFKEQ. The length of the CDR3 is 15 residues. This chain's CDR3 is CASSQDGSFNYGYTF. In DNA form, the CDR3 reads TGTGCCAGCAGCCAAGATGGGTCCTTTAACTATGGCTACACCTTC.

The chain is built from TRBV11-3 and TRBJ2-3, with no clear D. V was cut by 3 bases and J by 2 bases, with 9 bases left in between. The CDR3 has 14 amino acids. Germline lookup yields CDR1 SGHNT and CDR2 YENEEA. The CDR3 DNA sequence: TGTGCCAGCAGCTTTTCAGGAATCACAGATACGCAGTATTTT. Protein product: CASSFSGITDTQYF.

Only a few counts were recorded for this clonotype. The chain has TRBV3-1 and TRBJ2-7, with TRBD2 matching over 10 bases. Germline CDR1 LGHDT, CDR2 YNNKEL (reference sequence). The CDR3 extends over 15 amino acids. The trim removed 4 bases at V and 1 base at J, leaving 4 bases unmatched. CDR3: CASSRSGGKSYEQYF. As DNA, the CDR3 is TGTGCCAGCAGCCGTAGCGGGGGGAAATCCTACGAGCAGTACTTC.

Worth noting for this clonotype: Germline and junction disagree at one end, which may indicate a read error. CDR3 sequence: CASGLARSSYNEQFF. The DNA of the CDR3 is TGCGCCAGCGGCTTGGCAAGGAGCTCCTACAATGAGCAGTTCTTC. The gene calls are TRBV5-1 and TRBJ2-1; no reliable D call. Germline assignment: CDR1 SGHRS and CDR2 YFSETQ. The CDR3 has 15 residues.

The chain joins TRBV7-9 to TRBJ2-1, with 10 nucleotides matching TRBD1. The junction had 11 bases not matched to a gene; V was cut back by 5 bases and J by 7 bases. CDR3 size: 16 residues. Germline assignment: CDR1 SEHNR and CDR2 FQNEAQ (reference sequence). CDR3 coding DNA: TGTGCCAGCAGCCGGTGGGACAGGGGTTTTGGTAATGAGCAGTTCTTC. Its protein product is CASSRWDRGFGNEQFF.

The rearrangement links TRBV4-1 to TRBJ1-4, with a possible D match to TRBD1 (6 bases). Looked up from germline, CDR1 is MGHRA and CDR2 is YSYEKL. The V end was cut by 1 base, the J end by 5 bases, with 11 bases between. This CDR3 region has 15 residues. The CDR3 coding sequence is TGCGCCAGCAGCCAAGGGCAGGGGCAAAATGAAAAACTGTTTTTT. This codes for CASSQGQGQNEKLFF.

This chain joins TRBV9 and TRBJ2-3; D call uncertain. There are 15 residues in the CDR3. CDR1 is SGDLS, CDR2 YYNGEE, per germline. The V end lost 3 bases, the J end lost 0 bases, and 11 bases lay between the germline ends. Here the CDR3 DNA reads TGTGCCAGCAGCGGAGCCCCTACAAGCACAGATACGCAGTATTTT. This sequence encodes CASSGAPTSTDTQYF.

This clonotype was picked up one time. In nucleotides, the CDR3 is TGTGCCAGCAGCCTGGGGCAGCCGACCTACAATGAGCAGTACTTC. Its protein is CASSLGQPTYNEQYF. The chain combines TRBV7-2 with TRBJ2-5; tentatively, D is TRBD1 (5 bases). CDR3 size: 15 residues. Looked up from germline, CDR1 is SGHTA and CDR2 is FQGNSA. V shed 5 bases and J shed 11 bases, with 24 bases lying between them.

V usage is TRBV6-6 and J usage is TRBJ2-1; TRBD1 matches 7 bases. Germline trimming cut 6 bases from V and 10 bases from J; bases unmatched to any gene: 15. Germline V gene sequence: CDR1 MNHNY, CDR2 SVGAGI (reference sequence). This CDR3 is built from 15 residues. The CDR3 DNA follows: TGTGCCAGCAGAGTGAGGGTCGTGGGACAGAACGAGCAGTTCTTC. Its translation is CASRVRVVGQNEQFF.